This TCR beta chain emerged from a study of blood T cells in healthy people across ages. Overall study findings and caveats: Age advanced and TCR beta diversity per million T cells fell, roughly linearly.

Of note for this clonotype: Its antigen is not identified.

This CDR3 has 15 amino acids. Trimming took off 3 bases at V and 11 bases at J, with 22 bases between the two ends. Germline assignment: CDR1 SGHTA and CDR2 FQGNSA. A second PCR of 7 to 11 cycles used a sample-barcoded 5' primer and a J-beta primer mix. TCRdb analysed the 5' RACE reads with MiXCR anew, one entry per CDR3 protein. Among nearly 800,000 distinct CDR3 sequences listed, just over 55% were seen once. This chain links TRBV7-2 with TRBJ2-5; no clear D gene. The sequenced sample consisted of blood. This TCR was sampled from a man aged 40-49 years in good health. This CDR3 is CASSFETGLRVEQYF. The CDR3 region has the DNA TGTGCCAGCAGCTTTGAGACCGGGCTTCGCGTTGAGCAGTACTTC.